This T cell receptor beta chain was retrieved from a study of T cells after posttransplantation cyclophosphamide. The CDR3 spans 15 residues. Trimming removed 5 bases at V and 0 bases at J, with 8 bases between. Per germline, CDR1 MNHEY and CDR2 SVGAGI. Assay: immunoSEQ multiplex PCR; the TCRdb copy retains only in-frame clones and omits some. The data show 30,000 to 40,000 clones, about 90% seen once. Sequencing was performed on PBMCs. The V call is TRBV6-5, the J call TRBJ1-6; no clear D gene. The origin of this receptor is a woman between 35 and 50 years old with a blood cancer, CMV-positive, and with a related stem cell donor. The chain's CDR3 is CASSALSSYNSPLHF. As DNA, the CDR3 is TGTGCCAGCAGTGCGCTTAGCTCCTATAATTCACCCCTCCACTTT.